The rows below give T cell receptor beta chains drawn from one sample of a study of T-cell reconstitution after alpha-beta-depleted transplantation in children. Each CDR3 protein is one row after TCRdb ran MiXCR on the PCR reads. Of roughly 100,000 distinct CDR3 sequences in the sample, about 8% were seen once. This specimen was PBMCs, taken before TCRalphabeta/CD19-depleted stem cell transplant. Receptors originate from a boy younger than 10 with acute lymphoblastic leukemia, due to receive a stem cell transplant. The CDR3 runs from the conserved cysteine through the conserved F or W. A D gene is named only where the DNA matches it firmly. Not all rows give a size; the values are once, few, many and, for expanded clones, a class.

cdr3_nt: TGTGCCAGCAGCGCCGCCGGGACTAGCGGTTTCCGTGAGCAGTTCTTC
cdr3_aa: CASSAAGTSGFREQFF
clone_size: few
v_call: TRBV5-4
j_call: TRBJ2-1
d_call: TRBD2
cdr3_length: 16

cdr3_nt: TGCAGTGCTCGGGAGGGGAGGACTGAAGCTTTCTTT
cdr3_aa: CSAREGRTEAFF
clone_size: -
v_call: TRBV20-1
j_call: TRBJ1-1
d_call: -
cdr3_length: 12

cdr3_nt: TGCGCCAGCAGCCCCAGCGCTAGCGGGGGGGCCTGGGAGACCCAGTACTTC
cdr3_aa: CASSPSASGGAWETQYF
clone_size: many
v_call: TRBV4-3
j_call: TRBJ2-5
d_call: TRBD2
cdr3_length: 17

cdr3_nt: TGTGCCAGCAGTTACTCGAGGGGGCAGGGGACTGAAGCTTTCTTT
cdr3_aa: CASSYSRGQGTEAFF
clone_size: few
v_call: TRBV6-5
j_call: TRBJ1-1
d_call: TRBD1
cdr3_length: 15

cdr3_nt: TGCGCCAGCAGCCAAGACTTAGCGGGGGGGCCGCCCGGGGAGCTGTTTTTT
cdr3_aa: CASSQDLAGGPPGELFF
clone_size: many
v_call: TRBV4-3
j_call: TRBJ2-2
d_call: TRBD2
cdr3_length: 17

cdr3_nt: TGTGCCCTCGTTGTGGGGCCTTACAATGAGCAGTTCTTC
cdr3_aa: CALVVGPYNEQFF
clone_size: many
v_call: TRBV2
j_call: TRBJ2-1
d_call: -
cdr3_length: 13

cdr3_nt: TGTGCCAGCAGCCGGGGGGGAGTTCAAGAGACCCAGTACTTC
cdr3_aa: CASSRGGVQETQYF
clone_size: -
v_call: TRBV7-2
j_call: TRBJ2-5
d_call: TRBD2
cdr3_length: 14

cdr3_nt: TGCGCCAGCAGCCTAGAGGGACAGGGTTTTAAAAACATTCAGTACTTC
cdr3_aa: CASSLEGQGFKNIQYF
clone_size: few
v_call: TRBV5-1
j_call: TRBJ2-4
d_call: TRBD1
cdr3_length: 16

cdr3_nt: TGTGCCACCAGCAGAGATCTAGCCGGTAGTTCACCCCTCCACTTT
cdr3_aa: CATSRDLAGSSPLHF
clone_size: -
v_call: TRBV15
j_call: TRBJ1-6
d_call: -
cdr3_length: 15

cdr3_nt: TGTGCCAGCAGTGGAGACAGTTTAGCTAACTATGGCTACACCTTC
cdr3_aa: CASSGDSLANYGYTF
clone_size: many
v_call: TRBV5-6
j_call: TRBJ1-2
d_call: -
cdr3_length: 15

cdr3_nt: TGTGCCAGCAGTCGACAGGGAGGCAGCAATGAGCAGTTCTTC
cdr3_aa: CASSRQGGSNEQFF
clone_size: many
v_call: TRBV28
j_call: TRBJ2-1
d_call: -
cdr3_length: 14

cdr3_nt: TGTGCCAGCAGCTTGGTGGGGCACCGGGACAGTCAGTATTTT
cdr3_aa: CASSLVGHRDSQYF
clone_size: many
v_call: TRBV7-9
j_call: TRBJ2-3
d_call: TRBD1
cdr3_length: 14

cdr3_nt: TGTGCCAGCAGCGGACAGGGACTCACTGAAGCTTTCTTT
cdr3_aa: CASSGQGLTEAFF
clone_size: medium-sized
v_call: TRBV7-9
j_call: TRBJ1-1
d_call: TRBD1
cdr3_length: 13

cdr3_nt: TGCAGTGCTATTAGAGGGAGGGATGAAAAACTGTTTTTT
cdr3_aa: CSAIRGRDEKLFF
clone_size: many
v_call: TRBV20-1
j_call: TRBJ1-4
d_call: -
cdr3_length: 13

cdr3_nt: TGTGCCAGCAGTTCCCTATCCCGGGTCCTGGTCTATGGCTACACCTTC
cdr3_aa: CASSSLSRVLVYGYTF
clone_size: many
v_call: TRBV12-3/TRBV12-4
j_call: TRBJ1-2
d_call: -
cdr3_length: 16

cdr3_nt: TGTGCCAGCAGCATGGACAGGGGGTCGCGCCACGAGCAGTACTTC
cdr3_aa: CASSMDRGSRHEQYF
clone_size: once
v_call: TRBV7-2
j_call: TRBJ2-7
d_call: TRBD1
cdr3_length: 15

cdr3_nt: TGCAGTGCCGCCCAGGGGAGGAATTCACCCCTCCACTTT
cdr3_aa: CSAAQGRNSPLHF
clone_size: few
v_call: TRBV20-1
j_call: TRBJ1-6
d_call: -
cdr3_length: 13

cdr3_nt: TGTGCCAGCAGCCTGGACAGGGTCAATCAGCCCCAGCATTTT
cdr3_aa: CASSLDRVNQPQHF
clone_size: few
v_call: TRBV11-2
j_call: TRBJ1-5
d_call: TRBD1
cdr3_length: 14

cdr3_nt: TGCAGTGCTAGGGGTAGCGTAGCCTACGAGCAGTACTTC
cdr3_aa: CSARGSVAYEQYF
clone_size: few
v_call: TRBV20-1
j_call: TRBJ2-7
d_call: -
cdr3_length: 13

cdr3_nt: TGCAGTGCTAGCCCCGGGGGGCATGACAATGAGCAGTTCTTC
cdr3_aa: CSASPGGHDNEQFF
clone_size: many
v_call: TRBV20-1
j_call: TRBJ2-1
d_call: -
cdr3_length: 14

cdr3_nt: TGCAGTGTTCACCCGTTGGTCGGGACACGCAGAACTAATGAAAAACTGTTTTTT
cdr3_aa: CSVHPLVGTRRTNEKLFF
clone_size: -
v_call: TRBV20-1
j_call: TRBJ1-4
d_call: -
cdr3_length: 18

cdr3_nt: TGTGCCAGCAGTCCCCTAGCGGGGAGGAGTATCGGGGAGCTGTTTTTT
cdr3_aa: CASSPLAGRSIGELFF
clone_size: few
v_call: TRBV25-1
j_call: TRBJ2-2
d_call: TRBD2
cdr3_length: 16

cdr3_nt: TGTGCCAGCAGTCGCCCCGGGACTAGCGGGGGGGACTACAATGAGCAGTTCTTC
cdr3_aa: CASSRPGTSGGDYNEQFF
clone_size: many
v_call: TRBV11-2
j_call: TRBJ2-1
d_call: TRBD2
cdr3_length: 18

cdr3_nt: TGTGCCAGCAGTTCCGGGACAGTTAATTCACCCCTCCACTTT
cdr3_aa: CASSSGTVNSPLHF
clone_size: many
v_call: TRBV27
j_call: TRBJ1-6
d_call: TRBD1
cdr3_length: 14

cdr3_nt: TGCAGTGTCGACACCTTAGGGGAGCAGTTCTTC
cdr3_aa: CSVDTLGEQFF
clone_size: -
v_call: TRBV20-1
j_call: TRBJ2-1
d_call: -
cdr3_length: 11

cdr3_nt: TGTGCCAGCAGCACCGACGGCGGGGGGGCCTCAGAGACCCAGTACTTC
cdr3_aa: CASSTDGGGASETQYF
clone_size: many
v_call: TRBV9
j_call: TRBJ2-5
d_call: TRBD2
cdr3_length: 16

cdr3_nt: TGTGCCAGCAGTAAAGAGGATGGAGGTCCAGAGACCCAGTACTTC
cdr3_aa: CASSKEDGGPETQYF
clone_size: many
v_call: TRBV6-1
j_call: TRBJ2-5
d_call: -
cdr3_length: 15